Listed below are T cell receptor beta chains from one sample, sequenced in a study of patients and donors after allogeneic stem cell transplantation. MiXCR, applied by TCRdb to the RT-PCR reads, yields one record per CDR3 protein. The sample consists of over 150,000 distinct CDR3 sequences, 30% of them appearing once. The source material was blood, either unsorted or a sorted T cell fraction (not recorded which). All receptors derive from a human donor who was either an allogeneic HSCT recipient or a stem cell or donor lymphocyte infusion donor (not recorded which). It is not recorded whose cells these are; they may come from a transplant donor. The CDR3 runs from the conserved cysteine through the conserved F or W. Fields, in order: D gene, J gene, clone size, V gene, CDR3 protein, CDR3 DNA. D genes are given only for firm matches. Clone sizes are given selectively: once, few, many, or a class where the clone is expanded.

d_call: NA
j_call: TRBJ2-1
clone_size: NA
v_call: TRBV20-1
cdr3_aa: CSAPTPFGGEQFF
cdr3_nt: TGCAGTGCTCCCACACCCTTTGGTGGGGAGCAGTTCTTC

d_call: NA
j_call: TRBJ1-5
clone_size: few
v_call: TRBV24-1
cdr3_aa: CATSDGGGSNQPQHF
cdr3_nt: TGTGCCACCAGTGATGGCGGGGGGAGCAATCAGCCCCAGCATTTT

d_call: TRBD1
j_call: TRBJ1-5
clone_size: few
v_call: TRBV20-1
cdr3_aa: CSALTGGQPQHF
cdr3_nt: TGCAGTGCATTGACAGGGGGGCAGCCCCAGCATTTT

d_call: TRBD1
j_call: TRBJ2-5
clone_size: NA
v_call: TRBV18
cdr3_aa: CASSPRTGGQETQYF
cdr3_nt: TGTGCCAGCTCACCAAGGACAGGGGGCCAAGAGACCCAGTACTTC

d_call: NA
j_call: TRBJ2-6
clone_size: few
v_call: TRBV10-2
cdr3_aa: CASSESSRVGANVLTF
cdr3_nt: TGCGCCAGCAGTGAGTCGAGTCGGGTGGGGGCCAACGTCCTGACTTTC

d_call: NA
j_call: TRBJ1-5
clone_size: NA
v_call: TRBV7-6
cdr3_aa: CASSFGDGNQPQHF
cdr3_nt: TGTGCCAGCAGCTTTGGGGATGGCAATCAGCCCCAGCATTTT

d_call: NA
j_call: TRBJ1-2
clone_size: few
v_call: TRBV4-1
cdr3_aa: CASSQDPGTLNYGYTF
cdr3_nt: TGCGCCAGCAGCCAAGATCCCGGGACACTTAACTATGGCTACACCTTC

d_call: NA
j_call: TRBJ1-5
clone_size: NA
v_call: TRBV30
cdr3_aa: CAWSVSDRGAQHF
cdr3_nt: TGTGCCTGGAGTGTATCGGACAGAGGGGCCCAGCATTTT

d_call: NA
j_call: TRBJ1-2
clone_size: many
v_call: TRBV29-1
cdr3_aa: CSVEDRQGGGYTF
cdr3_nt: TGCAGCGTTGAAGATCGGCAGGGAGGAGGCTACACCTTC

d_call: NA
j_call: TRBJ1-5
clone_size: few
v_call: TRBV10-3
cdr3_aa: CAISGSEEQPQHF
cdr3_nt: TGTGCCATCAGTGGGTCTGAGGAACAGCCCCAGCATTTT

d_call: TRBD2
j_call: TRBJ2-7
clone_size: NA
v_call: TRBV3-1
cdr3_aa: CASSQGTSGRAGYEQYF
cdr3_nt: TGTGCCAGCAGCCAGGGGACTAGCGGGAGGGCCGGGTACGAGCAGTACTTC

d_call: TRBD1
j_call: TRBJ1-4
clone_size: few
v_call: TRBV28
cdr3_aa: CASSTGGAGEKLFF
cdr3_nt: TGTGCCAGCAGCACAGGGGGCGCGGGTGAAAAACTGTTTTTT

d_call: NA
j_call: TRBJ2-7
clone_size: NA
v_call: TRBV5-1
cdr3_aa: CASRGPSGDEQYF
cdr3_nt: TGCGCCAGCCGGGGTCCCTCAGGAGACGAGCAGTACTTC

d_call: NA
j_call: TRBJ2-7
clone_size: NA
v_call: TRBV4-3
cdr3_aa: CASSQGVQGSSEQYF
cdr3_nt: TGCGCCAGCAGCCAAGGGGTACAGGGATCGTCCGAGCAGTACTTC

d_call: NA
j_call: TRBJ1-6
clone_size: NA
v_call: TRBV15
cdr3_aa: CATSSRGKRNSPLHF
cdr3_nt: TGTGCCACCAGCAGTAGGGGGAAACGGAATTCACCCCTCCACTTT

d_call: NA
j_call: TRBJ1-1
clone_size: NA
v_call: TRBV20-1
cdr3_aa: CSAGGARSTEAFF
cdr3_nt: TGCAGTGCTGGGGGGGCGCGTAGCACTGAAGCTTTCTTT

d_call: TRBD1
j_call: TRBJ1-1
clone_size: NA
v_call: TRBV7-8
cdr3_aa: CASSFAGGEAFF
cdr3_nt: TGTGCCAGCAGCTTCGCAGGGGGCGAAGCTTTCTTT

d_call: NA
j_call: TRBJ1-5
clone_size: NA
v_call: TRBV6-1
cdr3_aa: CASSDFGARNQPQHF
cdr3_nt: TGTGCCAGCAGCGATTTTGGGGCCCGCAATCAGCCCCAGCATTTT

d_call: NA
j_call: TRBJ1-1
clone_size: NA
v_call: TRBV5-6
cdr3_aa: CASSLVGWTENTEAFF
cdr3_nt: TGTGCCAGCAGCTTGGTGGGATGGACAGAGAACACTGAAGCTTTCTTT

d_call: NA
j_call: TRBJ1-1
clone_size: few
v_call: TRBV20-1
cdr3_aa: CSARDPARHTEAFF
cdr3_nt: TGCAGTGCTAGAGACCCTGCCCGCCACACTGAAGCTTTCTTT

d_call: TRBD1
j_call: TRBJ2-4
clone_size: few
v_call: TRBV24-1
cdr3_aa: CATSDLRDRKNIQYF
cdr3_nt: TGTGCCACCAGTGATTTGCGGGACAGGAAAAACATTCAGTACTTC

d_call: NA
j_call: TRBJ2-2
clone_size: NA
v_call: TRBV20-1
cdr3_aa: CSARDRIEAAGELFF
cdr3_nt: TGCAGTGCTAGAGATAGAATAGAGGCGGCCGGGGAGCTGTTTTTT

d_call: NA
j_call: TRBJ2-3
clone_size: NA
v_call: TRBV12-3/TRBV12-4
cdr3_aa: CARPRTSTDTQYF
cdr3_nt: TGTGCCAGGCCCCGGACTAGCACAGATACGCAGTATTTT

d_call: TRBD2
j_call: TRBJ2-7
clone_size: NA
v_call: TRBV2
cdr3_aa: CASRRGGPNEQYF
cdr3_nt: TGTGCCAGCCGGCGGGGAGGGCCGAATGAGCAGTACTTC

d_call: TRBD2
j_call: TRBJ2-7
clone_size: NA
v_call: TRBV20-1
cdr3_aa: CSARDLGGRASEQYF
cdr3_nt: TGCAGTGCTAGAGATCTCGGCGGGAGGGCCTCCGAGCAGTACTTC

d_call: TRBD1
j_call: TRBJ2-2
clone_size: NA
v_call: TRBV27
cdr3_aa: CASSSGDRAYTGELFF
cdr3_nt: TGTGCCAGCAGTTCAGGGGACAGGGCCTACACCGGGGAGCTGTTTTTT

d_call: NA
j_call: TRBJ2-5
clone_size: NA
v_call: TRBV5-6
cdr3_aa: CASSPQGGETQYF
cdr3_nt: TGTGCCAGCAGCCCCCAGGGTGGGGAGACCCAGTACTTC

d_call: NA
j_call: TRBJ2-7
clone_size: NA
v_call: TRBV6-2/TRBV6-3
cdr3_aa: CASSDYAYEQYF
cdr3_nt: TGTGCCAGCAGTGACTATGCCTACGAGCAGTACTTC

d_call: NA
j_call: TRBJ2-3
clone_size: NA
v_call: TRBV5-5
cdr3_aa: CASSLVRGDTQYF
cdr3_nt: TGTGCCAGCAGCTTGGTACGGGGAGATACGCAGTATTTT

d_call: TRBD1
j_call: TRBJ2-7
clone_size: NA
v_call: TRBV28
cdr3_aa: CASSFVTGVYEQYF
cdr3_nt: TGTGCCAGCAGTTTCGTGACAGGGGTCTACGAGCAGTACTTC

d_call: TRBD1
j_call: TRBJ2-1
clone_size: many
v_call: TRBV4-1
cdr3_aa: CASSRRDRYNEQFF
cdr3_nt: TGCGCCAGCAGCCGACGGGACAGGTACAATGAGCAGTTCTTC

d_call: NA
j_call: TRBJ1-1
clone_size: NA
v_call: TRBV10-3
cdr3_aa: CAHAGQPNTEAFF
cdr3_nt: TGTGCCCACGCTGGACAGCCGAACACTGAAGCTTTCTTT

d_call: NA
j_call: TRBJ2-1
clone_size: few
v_call: TRBV9
cdr3_aa: CASSVEGGGANEQFF
cdr3_nt: TGTGCCAGCAGCGTAGAAGGGGGAGGGGCCAATGAGCAGTTCTTC

d_call: NA
j_call: TRBJ2-7
clone_size: few
v_call: TRBV15
cdr3_aa: CATSRARTVREQYF
cdr3_nt: TGTGCCACCAGCAGAGCTCGGACCGTTCGTGAGCAGTACTTC

d_call: NA
j_call: TRBJ1-5
clone_size: few
v_call: TRBV24-1
cdr3_aa: CATSGQSPYSNQPQHF
cdr3_nt: TGTGCCACCAGCGGACAGTCCCCTTATAGCAATCAGCCCCAGCATTTT

d_call: NA
j_call: TRBJ2-7
clone_size: NA
v_call: TRBV7-6
cdr3_aa: CASSPRTASGEQYF
cdr3_nt: TGTGCCAGCAGCCCGCGGACAGCCTCTGGGGAGCAGTACTTC

d_call: NA
j_call: TRBJ2-2
clone_size: NA
v_call: TRBV20-1
cdr3_aa: CSAGRTLTGELFF
cdr3_nt: TGCAGTGCTGGCAGGACTTTGACCGGGGAGCTGTTTTTT

d_call: NA
j_call: TRBJ2-3
clone_size: few
v_call: TRBV7-6
cdr3_aa: CASSLGFKGPGTLVTQYF
cdr3_nt: TGTGCCAGCAGCTTAGGTTTTAAGGGCCCCGGGACATTGGTTACGCAGTATTTT

d_call: TRBD1
j_call: TRBJ1-2
clone_size: NA
v_call: TRBV7-2
cdr3_aa: CASSYPDRASVGYTF
cdr3_nt: TGTGCCAGCAGCTACCCGGACAGGGCGTCGGTTGGCTACACCTTC

d_call: NA
j_call: TRBJ1-1
clone_size: few
v_call: TRBV7-9
cdr3_aa: CASRPGYRTEAFF
cdr3_nt: TGTGCCAGCAGACCAGGGTATAGGACTGAAGCTTTCTTT

d_call: NA
j_call: TRBJ1-6
clone_size: NA
v_call: TRBV7-2
cdr3_aa: CASSLVADPYNSPLHF
cdr3_nt: TGTGCCAGCAGCTTAGTGGCAGACCCGTATAATTCACCCCTCCACTTT

d_call: NA
j_call: TRBJ1-2
clone_size: NA
v_call: TRBV30
cdr3_aa: CASRYYGYTF
cdr3_nt: TGTGCCTCGAGATACTATGGCTACACCTTC